Each of the 15 T cell receptor beta chains below was sequenced from the same sample in a study of CD8 T cells in ankylosing spondylitis. These receptors are not linked to any known antigen. TCRdb called the 5' RACE reads again in MiXCR, with one record for every CDR3 protein. The sample has 800,000 to 900,000 distinct CDR3 sequences, 12% seen once. Study-wide results and limits: About 8 highly homologous variants made up a TCR beta motif, and this motif appeared characteristic of ankylosing spondylitis blood.

Sequenced input: blood, either unsorted or a sorted T cell fraction (not recorded which). The receptors stem from a male donor with ankylosing spondylitis.

This clonotype has at least ten counts. This rearrangement joins TRBV20-1 to TRBJ1-2, with TRBD1 identical over 10 bases. The junction had 10 bases not matched to a gene; V was cut back by 3 bases and J by 0 bases. This CDR3 contains 17 residues. In germline, CDR1 is DFQATT, CDR2 SNEGSKA (reference sequence). The CDR3 sequence is CSASPGQGVLANYGYTF. CDR3 nucleotide sequence: TGCAGTGCTAGCCCCGGACAGGGGGTCCTAGCTAACTATGGCTACACCTTC.

This clonotype has at least ten counts. This chain connects TRBV12-3 or TRBV12-4 to TRBJ2-1; D is possibly TRBD1 (6 bases). The CDR3 is 14 amino acids. V lost 1 base to trimming and J lost 9 bases, with 13 bases between them. The chain's CDR3 is CASSLGGHRVEQFF. CDR3 coding DNA: TGTGCCAGCAGTTTAGGAGGCCACAGGGTTGAGCAGTTCTTC.

This clonotype was recorded at least ten times. V gene TRBV6-5 combines with J gene TRBJ2-3; D gene unclear. This CDR3 has 18 amino acids. CDR1 and CDR2 (germline): MNHEY, SVGAGI. V lost 0 bases and J lost 10, with 26 bases in between. CDR3 coding DNA: TGTGCCAGCAGTTACTCATACTCTTATGGACCCCCTCAAAAGGCGCAGTATTTT. As protein: CASSYSYSYGPPQKAQYF.

This clonotype was recorded a few times. This chain links TRBV5-4 with TRBJ2-1, with 9 bases identical to TRBD1. This CDR3 region has 13 residues. The germline V gene has CDR1 SGHNT and CDR2 YYREEE (reference sequence). Trimming cost V 1 base and J 8 bases; bases outside gene matches: 1. The CDR3 DNA is TGTGCCAGCAGCTTGACAGGGGGCCATGAGCAGTTCTTC. The encoded protein is CASSLTGGHEQFF.

This clonotype was seen more than once but under ten times. DNA for the CDR3: TGTGCCAGCAGCTTAGGAAGTCTGGGGACCCAGTACTTC. Protein: CASSLGSLGTQYF. This rearrangement joins TRBV7-6 to TRBJ2-5; D gene uncertain. The CDR3 covers 13 residues. Germline CDR1 reads SGHVS; CDR2 reads FNYEAQ. Trimming removed 1 base at V and 7 bases at J, with 10 bases between.

The CDR3 coding sequence is TGTGCCAGCAGCTTGATTAGTCGGGCTGGCTACGGCTACACCTTC. It specifies CASSLISRAGYGYTF. The chain couples TRBV5-5 to TRBJ1-2; D remains unclear. Trimming removed 1 base from V and 8 bases from J, with 18 bases in between. The CDR3 runs to 15 residues. CDR1 and CDR2 from the germline V gene are SGHKS and YYEKEE (reference sequence).

This clonotype was counted only a few times. The genes are TRBV7-6 and TRBJ2-5, with 9 bases matching TRBD2. This CDR3 spans 17 amino acids. V was clipped by 2 bases and J by 1 base; unmatched bases: 8. Per germline, CDR1 SGHVS and CDR2 FNYEAQ. CDR3 residues: CASSLRDSGGFQETQYF. Here the CDR3 DNA reads TGTGCCAGCAGCTTAAGGGATAGCGGGGGCTTCCAAGAGACCCAGTACTTC. Combining the CDR3 with reference TRBV7-6 and TRBJ2-5 gives the whole variable domain GAGVSQSPRYKVTKRGQDVALRCDPISGHVSLYWYRQALGQGPEFLTYFNYEAQQDKSGLPNDRFSAERPEGSISTLTIQRTEQRDSAMYRCASSLRDSGGFQETQYFGPGTRLLVL.

This clonotype has only a few counts. This chain links TRBV11-2 with TRBJ2-1; 12 bases map to TRBD1. V trimming: 4 bases; J trimming: 1 base; junction bases outside the gene matches: 8. CDR3 length: 18 amino acids. CDR1 and CDR2 from the germline V gene are SGHAT and FQNNGV. CDR3 in DNA: TGTGCCAGCAGCTCCCCGGGACAGGGGGCGCGGTCCTACAATGAGCAGTTCTTC. Translation gives CASSSPGQGARSYNEQFF.

The genes are TRBV29-1 and TRBJ2-3; D gene ambiguous. Per germline, CDR1 SQVTM and CDR2 ANQGSEA. There are 12 residues in the CDR3. Deletions cut 5 bases from V and 0 bases from J, with 6 bases between. CDR3 protein: CSVYQSTDTQYF. In DNA form, the CDR3 reads TGCAGCGTTTATCAGAGCACAGATACGCAGTATTTT.

This clonotype was counted ten times or more. The J gene is TRBJ2-5, the V gene TRBV29-1; D ambiguous. V was pared by 4 bases and J by 2 bases, with 8 bases between. The CDR3 has 12 residues. CDR1 is SQVTM, CDR2 ANQGSEA, per germline. This CDR3 is CSVGGGQETQYF. The CDR3 nucleotides are TGCAGCGTTGGGGGTGGGCAAGAGACCCAGTACTTC.

This clonotype was picked up a small number of times. V and J are TRBV20-1 and TRBJ2-7, with 7 bases aligning to TRBD1. The junction had 15 bases not matched to a gene; V was cut back by 6 bases and J by 4 bases. Germline CDR1 is DFQATT and CDR2 is SNEGSKA (reference sequence). The CDR3 contains 15 residues. The CDR3: CSAVELRQGFYEQYF. The CDR3 bases are TGCAGTGCCGTGGAACTTCGACAGGGCTTTTACGAGCAGTACTTC.

The V and J genes are TRBV20-1 and TRBJ2-7, with 9 positions matching TRBD2. There are 13 residues in the CDR3. CDR1 and CDR2 (germline): DFQATT, SNEGSKA (reference sequence). V was clipped by 6 bases and J by 3 bases; unmatched bases: 6. CDR3 loop: CSAGTSTIYEQYF. CDR3 DNA: TGCAGTGCCGGGACTAGCACCATCTACGAGCAGTACTTC.

This clonotype has only a few counts. The chain joins TRBV3-1 to TRBJ2-7; D unclear. V shed 0 bases and J shed 6 bases, with 3 bases lying between them. Looked up from germline, CDR1 is LGHDT and CDR2 is YNNKEL (reference sequence). The CDR3 consists of 11 residues. CDR3 sequence: CASSQDAEQYF. The CDR3 DNA reads TGTGCCAGCAGCCAAGACGCCGAGCAGTACTTC.

The table lists this clonotype with many counts. This sequence joins TRBV9 and TRBJ1-3; D unresolved. Germline loops: CDR1 SGDLS, CDR2 YYNGEE. V was shortened by 2 bases and J by 1 base, with 7 bases between the two germline ends. CDR3 length: 14 residues. CDR3 coding DNA: TGTGCCAGCAGCGTCGCCAGTTCTGGAAACACCATATATTTT. Its translation: CASSVASSGNTIYF.

This clonotype was detected ten times or more. The rearrangement links TRBV20-1 to TRBJ1-1, with D tentatively TRBD1 (6 bases). This CDR3 has 14 residues. With 6 bases removed from V and 4 bases from J, the gap between germline ends came to 18 bases. Germline V lookup: CDR1 DFQATT, CDR2 SNEGSKA (reference sequence). In nucleotides, the CDR3 is TGCAGTGCCAGGAGGGGGGCAAAGACCACTGAAGCTTTCTTT. This gives the protein CSARRGAKTTEAFF.